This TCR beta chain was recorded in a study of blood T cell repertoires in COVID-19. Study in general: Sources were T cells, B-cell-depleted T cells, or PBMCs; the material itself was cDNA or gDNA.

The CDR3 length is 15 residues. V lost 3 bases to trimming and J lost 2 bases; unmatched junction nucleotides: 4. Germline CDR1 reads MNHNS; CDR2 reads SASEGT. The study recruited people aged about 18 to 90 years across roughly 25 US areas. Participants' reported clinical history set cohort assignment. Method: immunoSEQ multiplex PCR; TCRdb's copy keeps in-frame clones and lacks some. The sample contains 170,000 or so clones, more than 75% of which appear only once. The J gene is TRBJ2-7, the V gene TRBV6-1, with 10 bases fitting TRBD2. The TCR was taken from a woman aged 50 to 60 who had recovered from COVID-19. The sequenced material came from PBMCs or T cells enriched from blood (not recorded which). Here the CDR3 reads CASSDQRGGTYEQYF. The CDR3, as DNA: TGTGCCAGCAGTGACCAGCGGGGGGGAACCTACGAGCAGTACTTC.